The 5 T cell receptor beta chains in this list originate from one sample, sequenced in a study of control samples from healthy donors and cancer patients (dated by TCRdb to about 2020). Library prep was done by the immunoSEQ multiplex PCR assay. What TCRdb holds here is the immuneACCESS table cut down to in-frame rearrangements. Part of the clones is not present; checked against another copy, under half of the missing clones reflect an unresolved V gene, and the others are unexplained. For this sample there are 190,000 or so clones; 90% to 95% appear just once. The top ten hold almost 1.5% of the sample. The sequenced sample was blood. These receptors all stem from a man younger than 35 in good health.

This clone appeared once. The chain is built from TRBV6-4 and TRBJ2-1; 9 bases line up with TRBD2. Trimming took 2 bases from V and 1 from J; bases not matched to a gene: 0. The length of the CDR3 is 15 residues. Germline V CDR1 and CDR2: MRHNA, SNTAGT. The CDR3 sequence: CASSDAGGSYNEQFF. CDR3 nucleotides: TGTGCCAGCAGTGACGCGGGGGGGTCCTACAATGAGCAGTTCTTC.

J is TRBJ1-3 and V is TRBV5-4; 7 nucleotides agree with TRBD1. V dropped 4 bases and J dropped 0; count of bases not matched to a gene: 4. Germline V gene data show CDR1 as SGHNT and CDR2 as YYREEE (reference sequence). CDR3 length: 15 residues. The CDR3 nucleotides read TGTGCCAGCAGCGTGGGACAGAGCTCTGGAAACACCATATATTTT. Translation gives CASSVGQSSGNTIYF. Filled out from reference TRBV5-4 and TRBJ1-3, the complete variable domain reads ETGVTQSPTHLIKTRGQQVTLRCSSQSGHNTVSWYQQALGQGPQFIFQYYREEENGRGNFPPRFSGLQFPNYSSELNVNALELDDSALYLCASSVGQSSGNTIYFGEGSWLTVV.

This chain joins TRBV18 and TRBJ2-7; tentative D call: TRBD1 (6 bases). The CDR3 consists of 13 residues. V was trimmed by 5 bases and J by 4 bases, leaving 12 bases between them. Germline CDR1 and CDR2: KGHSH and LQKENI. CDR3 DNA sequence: TGTGCCAGCTCAACCCGACAGGAATACGAGCAGTACTTC. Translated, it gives CASSTRQEYEQYF.

The CDR3 here is CASSPGGGSTEAFF. The CDR3 DNA reads as TGTGCCAGCAGCCCGGGAGGGGGGAGCACTGAAGCTTTCTTT. The chain carries TRBV11-3 and TRBJ1-1; TRBD1 is a possible D gene (6 bases). The CDR3 consists of 14 residues. Trimming shortened V by 5 bases and J by 4 bases, and 14 bases separated the two germline ends. The germline CDR1 and CDR2 sequences are SGHNT and YENEEA. The complete variable domain, with remaining parts taken from reference TRBV11-3 and TRBJ1-1, reads EAGVVQSPRYKIIEKKQPVAFWCNPISGHNTLYWYLQNLGQGPELLIRYENEEAVDDSQLPKDRFSAERLKGVDSTLKIQPAELGDSAVYLCASSPGGGSTEAFFGQGTRLTVV.

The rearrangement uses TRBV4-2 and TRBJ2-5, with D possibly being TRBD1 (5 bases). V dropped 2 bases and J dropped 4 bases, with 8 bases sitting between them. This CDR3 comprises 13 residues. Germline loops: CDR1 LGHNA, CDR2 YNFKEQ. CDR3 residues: CASSQQGVETQYF. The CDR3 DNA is TGTGCCAGCAGCCAACAGGGTGTAGAGACCCAGTACTTC.